The T cell receptor beta chain described here comes from a study of CD8 T cells in Susac syndrome. RNA, at about 0.5 to 1 ug, was reverse transcribed with random hexamers. The TCR beta CDR3 was amplified by immunoSEQ multiplex PCR across 54 Vbeta, 13 Jbeta. TCRdb analysed the immunoSEQ multiplex PCR reads with MiXCR anew, one entry per CDR3 protein. This sample yields about 300,000 distinct CDR3 sequences, of which 70% to 90% are seen a single time; approximately 0.2% belongs to the top ten. CDR1 is WSHSY, CDR2 SAAADI, per germline. This CDR3 spans 13 amino acids. Trimming pared 4 bases from V and 1 base from J, leaving 5 bases between. High-throughput TCR beta sequencing covered peripheral CD8+ and CD4+ T cells. The multiple sclerosis control cohort comprised treatment-naive individuals presenting with stable or active relapsing-remitting disease. TEMRA cells were FACS-enriched, and CD8+ and CD4+ T cells were isolated negatively.

The rearrangement uses TRBV10-2 and TRBJ1-5; unclear D gene. The source material was CD8+ T cells from PBMCs. The sequence came from a human donor with multiple sclerosis. The chain's CDR3 is CASSVSSNQPQHF. The CDR3 coding sequence is TGCGCCAGCAGTGTCAGCAGCAATCAGCCCCAGCATTTT.